The clone carrying this T cell receptor beta chain came up once. One junction end does not reproduce the germline sequence, and a read error may be involved. Time point specified: newly diagnosed GD, antithyroid drugs for less than 3 months. The TCR library was prepared using RNA isolated from PBMCs. This specimen belongs to a study of regulatory T cells in long-lasting Graves disease. Germline CDR1 and CDR2: DFQATT and SNEGSKA (reference sequence). This CDR3 spans 13 amino acids. Arm-PCR of CDR3 regions and iRepertoire HTBI primers were used to build TCR beta libraries. From the multiplex PCR reads, TCRdb called clonotypes with MiXCR, one entry per CDR3 protein. The table includes roughly 510,000 distinct CDR3 sequences, around 15% detected once. These same data were also listed under a study on T cells in Graves' hyperthyroidism and ophthalmopathy.

The receptor was derived from a man aged 18 to 30 with Graves disease. The source material was peripheral blood mononuclear cells (PBMCs), sampled at new diagnosis, from a patient treated with antithyroid drugs. The chain is built from TRBV20-1 and TRBJ1-3; possibly TRBD1 for D (6 bases). The CDR3, as DNA: TGCAGTGCTAGAGGAGGGGGTGGAAGCACCATATATTTT. As protein: CSARGGGGSTIYF.